This TCR beta chain was recorded in a study of control samples from healthy donors and cancer patients. Assay: immunoSEQ multiplex PCR; the TCRdb copy retains only in-frame clones and omits some. The table lists just under 100,000 clones, 90% to 95% of them singletons. V was trimmed by 5 bases and J by 6 bases, leaving 24 bases between them. CDR1 and CDR2 from the germline V gene are MNHNY and SVGAGI (reference sequence). The CDR3 covers 17 residues. The chain joins TRBV6-6 to TRBJ2-3; possible D gene TRBD2, 6 bases. The origin of this receptor is a man aged 18 to 29 in good health. Sequencing used blood. The CDR3 DNA sequence: TGTGCCAGCAGTCCGACTGGGAGGCCCCCGGCATGGGATACGCAGTATTTT. It encodes CASSPTGRPPAWDTQYF.